Below, 18 T cell receptor beta chains from the same sample are listed, as sequenced in a study of post-analysis software for immune sequencing data. No antigen is known for these receptors. Every TCR beta cDNA library bore unique molecular identifiers. TCRdb independently ran MiXCR on the PCR reads; one entry per CDR3 protein. The sample has around 440,000 distinct CDR3 sequences; around 40% are singletons. Study results and limitations: With TRBV5-6, TRBV5-1 and TRBV20-1 included, about 5 TRBV segments were more frequent in patients than in controls.

Source material: blood. These receptors all stem from a girl between 5 and 17 years old with multiple sclerosis.

This clonotype was counted only a few times. This chain joins TRBV6-5 and TRBJ2-7; weak D call: TRBD1 (6 bases). This CDR3 is built from 16 residues. Germline CDR1 is MNHEY and CDR2 is SVGAGI. V shed 8 bases and J shed 4 bases, with 24 bases lying between them. The CDR3 protein is CASGYSSGRGWYEQYF. CDR3 DNA: TGTGCCAGCGGCTACTCGTCGGGCAGGGGTTGGTACGAGCAGTACTTC.

The chain employs TRBV5-5 and TRBJ1-1, with D possibly matching TRBD1 (6 bases). Germline lookup yields CDR1 SGHKS and CDR2 YYEKEE (reference sequence). V was trimmed by 1 base and J by 1 base, leaving 11 bases between them. The CDR3 is made up of 15 amino acids. The CDR3 reads CASSLFQGPNTEAFF. CDR3 bases: TGTGCCAGCAGCTTGTTTCAGGGGCCGAACACTGAAGCTTTCTTT.

This chain joins TRBV7-6 and TRBJ2-1; D uncertain. The end of the DNA aligns better with TRBJ2-7, so the J call may be wrong. The CDR3 is made up of 13 amino acids. CDR1 is SGHVS, CDR2 FNYEAQ, per germline. CDR3 sequence reads: CASSLGLNNEQYF. CDR3 nucleotides: TGTGCCAGCAGCTTAGGCTTGAACAATGAGCAGTACTTC.

This chain connects TRBV29-1 to TRBJ2-3; weak D call: TRBD2 (5 bases). Between the trimmed V and J ends, which lost 5 bases and 4 bases, there was a span of 13 bases. The CDR3 has 13 residues. Germline V gene data show CDR1 as SQVTM and CDR2 as ANQGSEA. CDR3 region: CSVRGSLSDTQYF. As DNA, the CDR3 is TGCAGCGTTAGAGGGAGTTTATCAGATACGCAGTATTTT.

CDR3 region: CASSQEWYCMNTEAFF. For the CDR3, the DNA is TGTGCCAGCAGCCAAGAGTGGTATTGCATGAACACTGAAGCTTTCTTT. This sequence joins TRBV3-1 and TRBJ1-1; D remains ambiguous. V shed 0 bases and J shed 0 bases, with 11 bases lying between them. The CDR3 spans 16 residues. Germline V CDR1 and CDR2: LGHDT, YNNKEL (reference sequence).

This clonotype came up once. This sequence joins TRBV5-1 and TRBJ2-5; 9 nucleotides match TRBD1. The germline V gene has CDR1 SGHRS and CDR2 YFSETQ. J was trimmed by 5 bases and V by 5 bases; bases with no gene match: 7. This CDR3 spans 14 amino acids. The CDR3 is CASSQAGTGETQYF. The CDR3 nucleotides are TGCGCCAGCAGTCAAGCCGGGACAGGGGAGACCCAGTACTTC.

The chain has TRBV6-1 and TRBJ1-2; no reliable D call. Trimming took off 0 bases at V and 2 bases at J, with 7 bases between the two ends. This CDR3 region has 14 residues. Germline V gene lookup returns CDR1 MNHNS and CDR2 SASEGT. As DNA, the CDR3 is TGTGCCAGCAGTGAAGCGCCGAAGAACTATGGCTACACCTTC. Amino acids: CASSEAPKNYGYTF.

This rearrangement joins TRBV2 to TRBJ2-3; D is unresolved. This CDR3 comprises 13 residues. Germline-derived CDR1 and CDR2 are SNHLY and FYNNEI. V lost 4 bases and J lost 3, with 8 bases in between. The CDR3 region has the DNA TGTGCCAGCAGTGCAAGAGATACAGATACGCAGTATTTT. It specifies CASSARDTDTQYF.

Here the CDR3 reads CASSHYRAKGQPQHF. In nucleotides, the CDR3 is TGTGCCAGCAGCCATTACAGGGCTAAAGGCCAGCCCCAGCATTTT. The chain recombines TRBV11-2 with TRBJ1-5, with a tentative D call TRBD1 (6 bases). The length of the CDR3 is 15 residues. Deletions cut 5 bases from V and 7 bases from J, with 18 bases between. Germline V lookup: CDR1 SGHAT, CDR2 FQNNGV.

This chain links TRBV12-3 or TRBV12-4 with TRBJ2-5; D not resolved. V gave up 3 bases and J gave up 4 bases, with 9 bases separating them. The CDR3 length is 13 residues. The CDR3 nucleotides are TGTGCCAGCAGTTTTAATCGCGGAGAGACCCAGTACTTC. This codes for CASSFNRGETQYF.

The V call is TRBV6-2 or TRBV6-3, the J call TRBJ2-7, with D perhaps matching TRBD2 (5 bases). The V end was cut by 6 bases, the J end by 2 bases, with 14 bases between. The CDR3 consists of 14 residues. The germline CDR1 and CDR2 sequences are MNHEY and SVGEGT. The CDR3 reads CASSSARVPYEQYF. DNA for the CDR3: TGTGCCAGCAGCTCTGCGAGGGTCCCCTACGAGCAGTACTTC.

The rearrangement joins TRBV28 to TRBJ2-1; D is tentatively TRBD1 or TRBD2 (6 bases each). The germline V gene encodes CDR1 MDHEN and CDR2 SYDVKM. The germline V and J ends were trimmed by 5 bases and 12 bases, with 26 bases remaining between them. The CDR3 length is 16 residues. CDR3 DNA sequence: TGTGCCAGCAGTCCCGGGGGCGGAACATTGGGGCAGGGGCAGTTCTTC. Translated, it gives CASSPGGGTLGQGQFF.

Of note for this clonotype: The junction differs from germline at one of its ends, possibly a read error. The rearrangement uses TRBV6-5 and TRBJ2-7; 11 nucleotides agree with TRBD2. This CDR3 region has 19 residues. Germline loops: CDR1 MNHEY, CDR2 SVGAGI. CDR3 sequence reads: CANSYSGGSGRANSYEQYF. DNA for the CDR3: TGTGCCAACAGTTACTCCGGTGGTAGCGGGAGGGCGAATTCCTACGAGCAGTACTTC.

The rearrangement uses TRBV7-8 and TRBJ2-1; 8 nucleotides match TRBD2. In germline, CDR1 is SGHVS, CDR2 FQNEAQ. CDR3 size: 16 residues. Unmatched junction bases numbered 12, after V lost 5 bases and J lost 6 bases. CDR3 in DNA: TGTGCCAGCAGCCATACCGGGACTAGAAATCTCAATGAGCAGTTCTTC. The encoded protein is CASSHTGTRNLNEQFF.

The V gene is TRBV28, the J gene TRBJ2-7; D remains ambiguous. V lost 3 bases and J 2 bases, leaving 11 bases between the germline ends. There are 14 residues in the CDR3. Germline values: CDR1 MDHEN, CDR2 SYDVKM. The CDR3 loop is CASSFVGETYEQYF. DNA of the CDR3: TGTGCCAGCAGTTTCGTAGGCGAAACCTACGAGCAGTACTTC.

This clonotype was seen only a few times. The chain carries TRBV9 and TRBJ2-3; TRBD1 agrees at 7 bases. This CDR3 contains 15 residues. The trim removed 3 bases at V and 0 bases at J, leaving 4 bases unmatched. Germline assignment: CDR1 SGDLS and CDR2 YYNGEE. The CDR3 loop is CASSGGTASTDTQYF. CDR3 sequence (DNA): TGTGCCAGCAGCGGAGGGACAGCTAGCACAGATACGCAGTATTTT.

This clonotype was detected a few times. The rearrangement joins TRBV6-1 to TRBJ2-7, with 8 bases lining up with TRBD1. The CDR3 spans 15 residues. The trim removed 3 bases at V and 3 bases at J, leaving 7 bases unmatched. Germline V lookup: CDR1 MNHNS, CDR2 SASEGT. Here the CDR3 reads CASSDPDRAFYEQYF. The CDR3 coding sequence is TGTGCCAGCAGTGACCCGGACAGGGCATTCTACGAGCAGTACTTC.

V and J are TRBV29-1 and TRBJ2-7; D not resolved. CDR1 and CDR2 from the germline V gene are SQVTM and ANQGSEA. Trimming removed 2 bases at V and 2 bases at J, with 10 bases between. The CDR3 is 13 residues long. CDR3 residues: CSVEFENAYEQYF. CDR3 sequence (DNA): TGCAGCGTTGAATTCGAGAATGCCTACGAGCAGTACTTC.